This paragraph covers one T cell receptor beta chain sequence. The record originates from a study of technical replicates of blood from several donors. Germline V gene lookup returns CDR1 SEHNR and CDR2 FQNEAQ (reference sequence). The CDR3 length is 14 residues. Trimming took off 2 bases at V and 3 bases at J, with 10 bases between the two ends. Sequenced by immunoSEQ multiplex PCR; TCRdb stores in-frame clones only, minus some. The table records roughly 50,000 clones, 85% to 95% of them present only once. The sequence was obtained from a human donor in good health. Some clones in this sample may be carry-over from other donors' samples. The sequenced sample consisted of PBMCs. The rearrangement links TRBV7-9 to TRBJ1-1; D gene ambiguous. The CDR3 DNA is TGTGCCAGCAGCTTAATCTTACAAGACACTGAAGCTTTCTTT. Translated: CASSLILQDTEAFF.